The 27 T cell receptor beta chains presented below share a single source sample, sequenced in a study of T cells in Graves' hyperthyroidism and ophthalmopathy. It was RNA transcripts that yielded the amplified TCR beta CDR3 regions. The study used the HTBI primer set for a first-round RT-PCR of the TCR CDR3. TCRdb redid the calling of the multiplex PCR reads with MiXCR, one entry per CDR3 protein. The repertoire has a few hundred thousand distinct CDR3 sequences, roughly 46% of them found once; the top ten carry more than 7%. The sequenced sample consisted of peripheral blood or thyroid tissue (not recorded which). Receptors originate from a woman under 30 with Graves' hyperthyroidism.

V gene TRBV24-1 combines with J gene TRBJ2-7; 12 positions match TRBD2. The CDR3 is 17 amino acids. The germline gives CDR1 KGHDR, CDR2 SFDVKD. V gave up 4 bases and J gave up 7 bases; unmatched junction bases: 13. The CDR3 reads CATSDPALAGGPNEQYF. DNA for the CDR3: TGTGCCACCAGTGACCCCGCTCTAGCGGGAGGGCCCAATGAGCAGTACTTC.

This clonotype was recorded a few times. This chain joins TRBV7-3 and TRBJ2-5; 10 nucleotides line up with TRBD1. Germline CDR1 SGHTA, CDR2 FQGTGA. The CDR3 has 15 amino acids. V lost 4 bases to trimming and J lost 2 bases; unmatched junction nucleotides: 4. CDR3 in amino acids: CASSWTGGTQETQYF. For the CDR3, the DNA is TGTGCCAGCAGCTGGACAGGGGGGACACAAGAGACCCAGTACTTC.

The chain combines TRBV24-1 with TRBJ2-3, with 11 bases lining up with TRBD2. V gave up 4 bases and J gave up 6 bases; unmatched junction bases: 11. This CDR3 contains 17 residues. The V gene's germline CDR1 is KGHDR and CDR2 SFDVKD. The CDR3 coding sequence is TGTGCCACCAGTGAACCTGGGACTAGCGGAAGAAGGGATACGCAGTATTTT. This gives the protein CATSEPGTSGRRDTQYF.

This clonotype showed up many times. This chain uses TRBV7-9 with TRBJ1-4; TRBD1 matches at 7 bases. CDR1 is SEHNR, CDR2 FQNEAQ, per germline (reference sequence). Germline trimming cut 5 bases from V and 3 bases from J; bases unmatched to any gene: 3. This CDR3 spans 14 amino acids. The CDR3 nucleotides read TGTGCCAGCAGCCAAGGGACAGCTAATGAAAAACTGTTTTTT. It yields the protein CASSQGTANEKLFF. Complete variable domain (other parts from reference TRBV7-9 and TRBJ1-4): DTGVSQNPRHKITKRGQNVTFRCDPISEHNRLYWYRQTLGQGPEFLTYFQNEAQLEKSRLLSDRFSAERPKGSFSTLEIQRTEQGDSAMYLCASSQGTANEKLFFGSGTQLSVL.

Note on this clonotype: A much more abundant neighbour one base away suggests this may be a read error. The rearrangement joins TRBV20-1 to TRBJ2-7; 12 nucleotides align to TRBD2. In germline, CDR1 is DFQATT, CDR2 SNEGSKA (reference sequence). This CDR3 spans 15 amino acids. The CDR3 nucleotides read TGCAGTGCTAGAGATAGGACTAGCGGGGCCTACGAGCGGTACTTC. It is translated as CSARDRTSGAYERYF.

J is TRBJ1-4 and V is TRBV5-1; no reliable D call. The CDR3 is made up of 14 amino acids. Germline V gene sequence: CDR1 SGHRS, CDR2 YFSETQ. The V end lost 5 bases, the J end lost 5 bases, and 13 bases lay between the germline ends. CDR3 DNA sequence: TGCGCCAGCAGAACCATGGGAGGAAATGAAAAACTGTTTTTT. As protein: CASRTMGGNEKLFF. Based on the CDR3 plus reference TRBV5-1 and TRBJ1-4, the full variable domain is KAGVTQTPRYLIKTRGQQVTLSCSPISGHRSVSWYQQTPGQGLQFLFEYFSETQRNKGNFPGRFSGRQFSNSRSEMNVSTLELGDSALYLCASRTMGGNEKLFFGSGTQLSVL.

The V call is TRBV25-1, the J call TRBJ2-7; perhaps TRBD2 as D (5 bases). V shed 2 bases and J shed 7 bases, with 18 bases lying between them. Per germline, CDR1 MGHDK and CDR2 SYGVNS. The CDR3 consists of 15 residues. The chain's CDR3 is CASSEAGVRANEQYF. CDR3 DNA sequence: TGTGCCAGCAGTGAAGCCGGTGTGAGGGCCAATGAGCAGTACTTC.

This clonotype was detected many times. The J gene is TRBJ2-5, the V gene TRBV20-1; weak D call: TRBD2 (6 bases). The CDR3 has 13 amino acids. V lost 7 bases to trimming and J lost 4 bases, with 16 bases between them. Germline V gene sequence: CDR1 DFQATT, CDR2 SNEGSKA (reference sequence). The CDR3 region has the DNA TGCAGTGTGCGGGATACTGGGAGAGAGACCCAGTACTTC. Translation gives CSVRDTGRETQYF.

The rearrangement joins TRBV11-1 to TRBJ1-2, with D hard to call. Between the trimmed V and J ends, which lost 0 bases and 11 bases, there was a span of 13 bases. In germline, CDR1 is SGHAT, CDR2 FQDESV (reference sequence). The CDR3 sequence is 13 residues long. The CDR3 region has the DNA TGTGCCAGCAGCTTAGCCGGACGCGGGTATTACACCTTC. This sequence encodes CASSLAGRGYYTF.

The chain has TRBV7-6 and TRBJ2-7, with D perhaps assigned TRBD1 or TRBD2 (5 bases each). The CDR3 sequence is 20 residues long. Between the trimmed V and J ends, which lost 5 bases and 1 base, there was a span of 30 bases. The germline gives CDR1 SGHVS, CDR2 FNYEAQ. The CDR3 DNA sequence: TGTGCCAGCAGCCTGGAGTTGGGCTACAATGAGGGACGGCCTTCCTACGAGCAGTACTTC. This gives the protein CASSLELGYNEGRPSYEQYF.

This clonotype was seen only once. V and J are TRBV10-3 and TRBJ1-1; a possible D gene is TRBD1 (5 bases). The CDR3 consists of 15 residues. The germline gives CDR1 ENHRY, CDR2 SYGVKD. V lost 0 bases to trimming and J lost 0 bases, with 8 bases between them. The chain's CDR3 is CAISESKGMNTEAFF. In DNA, the CDR3 is TGTGCCATCAGTGAGTCGAAGGGGATGAACACTGAAGCTTTCTTT.

The J gene is TRBJ2-3, the V gene TRBV3-1; D is unclear. CDR1 is LGHDT, CDR2 YNNKEL, per germline (reference sequence). V shed 3 bases and J shed 2 bases, with 3 bases lying between them. The CDR3 length is 12 residues. As DNA, the CDR3 is TGTGCCAGCAGCCAGATCACAGATACGCAGTATTTT. Translation: CASSQITDTQYF.

This clonotype showed up just once. This could be a read error, since a much larger clone is one nucleotide away. The chain uses TRBV19 and TRBJ2-7; tentatively, D is TRBD1 or TRBD2 (6 bases each). Near its end, the DNA agrees better with TRBJ2-1, so the J call may be wrong. Looked up from germline, CDR1 is LNHDA and CDR2 is SQIVND (reference sequence). The CDR3 covers 14 residues. The CDR3 nucleotides read TGTGCCAGTAGTATAGGGGGGGACAACTACGAGCAGTTCTTC. This translates into CASSIGGDNYEQFF.

This clonotype has only one observation. The chain employs TRBV7-2 and TRBJ1-5, with 10 positions matching TRBD1. This CDR3 region has 16 residues. Losses at the gene ends were 1 base for V and 5 bases for J; bases not matched to a gene: 5. Germline V CDR1 and CDR2: SGHTA, FQGNSA. CDR3: CASSLEGTGAYQPQHF. The CDR3 DNA is TGTGCCAGCAGCTTAGAGGGGACAGGGGCGTATCAGCCCCAGCATTTT.

The chain uses TRBV7-2 and TRBJ2-7; D may be TRBD2 (5 bases). The CDR3 runs to 13 residues. Trimming cost V 6 bases and J 6 bases, with 15 bases left between them. The germline CDR1 and CDR2 sequences are SGHTA and FQGNSA. CDR3 residues: CASRSREGIEQYF. CDR3 DNA sequence: TGTGCCAGCAGGAGCCGGGAAGGGATCGAGCAGTACTTC.

This clonotype has just a few counts. The V call is TRBV2, the J call TRBJ2-7; TRBD2 aligns across 13 bases. CDR1 is SNHLY, CDR2 FYNNEI, per germline. This CDR3 region has 15 residues. V lost 4 bases to trimming and J lost 7 bases; unmatched junction nucleotides: 7. The CDR3 DNA reads TGTGCCAGCAGTGCAACTAGCGGGAGGGAAGGGGAGCAGTACTTC. This sequence encodes CASSATSGREGEQYF.

This chain uses TRBV10-3 with TRBJ2-7; perhaps D is TRBD1 or TRBD2 (5 bases each). Trimming took 3 bases from V and 7 from J, leaving 16 bases between them. This CDR3 has 14 residues. Germline lookup yields CDR1 ENHRY and CDR2 SYGVKD. The CDR3 sequence is CAISDTGAGLEQYF. DNA of the CDR3: TGTGCCATCAGTGATACCGGGGCCGGATTGGAGCAGTACTTC.

This clonotype was picked up a small number of times. The V gene is TRBV5-6, the J gene TRBJ1-1, with D possibly matching TRBD1 (5 bases). The V and J ends lost 1 base and 4 bases respectively, with 14 bases between them. CDR1 and CDR2 from the germline V gene are SGHDT and YYEEEE. The CDR3 has 15 residues. This CDR3 reads CASSLSGHPTTEAFF. The CDR3 DNA reads as TGTGCCAGCAGCTTGTCCGGACACCCTACCACTGAAGCTTTCTTT.

The CDR3 DNA follows: TGCAGTGCTGCAGGGGGCTCCTACGAGCATTTT. Residues: CSAAGGSYEHF. The V gene is TRBV20-1, the J gene TRBJ1-5, with TRBD1 matching over 8 bases. CDR3 size: 11 residues. V shed 5 bases, J shed 14 bases, and the junction held 8 bases outside the gene matches. Germline lookup yields CDR1 DFQATT and CDR2 SNEGSKA (reference sequence).

Many counts were recorded for this clonotype. The J gene is TRBJ1-5, the V gene TRBV12-3 or TRBV12-4, with D perhaps TRBD1 (6 bases). This CDR3 comprises 15 residues. V lost 6 bases to trimming and J lost 5 bases, with 17 bases between them. CDR3 sequence (DNA): TGTGCCAGCAGGAGCGGGACACGGACAGATCAGCCCCAGCATTTT. As protein: CASRSGTRTDQPQHF.

This clonotype showed up many times. The chain joins TRBV12-3 or TRBV12-4 to TRBJ1-5; D gene unclear. The CDR3 length is 14 residues. V gave up 4 bases and J gave up 3 bases, with 10 bases separating them. The CDR3 DNA reads as TGTGCCAGCAGTTCCCTCGCGCTCAATCAGCCCCAGCATTTT. This codes for CASSSLALNQPQHF.

The chain combines TRBV24-1 with TRBJ2-5; TRBD2 matches 11 bases. Germline loops: CDR1 KGHDR, CDR2 SFDVKD. CDR3 size: 14 residues. Trimming cost V 7 bases and J 3 bases; bases outside gene matches: 3. CDR3 coding DNA: TGTGCCACCAGCACTAGCGGGAGAAAAGAGACCCAGTACTTC. Translation gives CATSTSGRKETQYF.

This rearrangement joins TRBV29-1 to TRBJ2-7; weak D call: TRBD2 (6 bases). Trimming stripped 6 bases from V and 5 bases from J, with 17 bases between. There are 13 residues in the CDR3. Per germline, CDR1 SQVTM and CDR2 ANQGSEA. Written as DNA, the CDR3 is TGCAGCGTAGCCGGGACTGCGAAACACGAGCAGTACTTC. It is translated as CSVAGTAKHEQYF.

V is TRBV5-1 and J is TRBJ1-5; TRBD1 aligns across 12 bases. The CDR3 is 15 amino acids. The V segment lost 0 bases and the J segment 6 bases; nucleotides outside the gene matches: 1. Germline loops: CDR1 SGHRS, CDR2 YFSETQ. The CDR3 is CASSLEGQGAQPQHF. DNA for the CDR3: TGCGCCAGCAGCTTGGAGGGACAGGGGGCTCAGCCCCAGCATTTT.

This clonotype was observed at least ten times. CDR3 protein: CASSDSVGSPLHF. The CDR3, as DNA: TGTGCCAGCAGTGACTCCGTGGGTTCACCCCTCCACTTT. The chain carries TRBV6-4 and TRBJ1-6, with no clear D. Germline V gene sequence: CDR1 MRHNA, CDR2 SNTAGT. This CDR3 is built from 13 residues. Trimming pared 0 bases from V and 9 bases from J, leaving 6 bases between.

The sample holds a few counts of this clonotype. This chain links TRBV12-3 or TRBV12-4 with TRBJ2-7, with 8 nucleotides matching TRBD2. This CDR3 has 15 residues. Trimming cost V 5 bases and J 4 bases; bases outside gene matches: 10. The DNA of the CDR3 is TGTGCCAGCAGTAACCCGGGACTAGGCCTTTACGAGCAGTACTTC. Residues: CASSNPGLGLYEQYF.

Many counts were recorded for this clonotype. The V and J genes are TRBV4-2 and TRBJ1-2, with unresolved D. Germline CDR1 is LGHNA and CDR2 is YNFKEQ. V lost 0 bases, J lost 7 bases, and 15 bases lay in between. This CDR3 is 15 amino acids long. CDR3 loop: CASSQDQSGSGGYTF. DNA for the CDR3: TGTGCCAGCAGCCAAGATCAGTCAGGAAGCGGTGGCTACACCTTC.